This entry describes one T cell receptor beta chain. As yet, its antigen is unknown. The data are from a study of cytomegalovirus exposure and HLA in healthy donors. The germline gives CDR1 SGHRS, CDR2 YFSETQ. Trimming shortened V by 3 bases and J by 1 base, and 19 bases separated the two germline ends. The CDR3 extends over 17 amino acids. This PCR relied on a set of 60 Vbeta primers and 13 Jbeta primers. Under the authors' procedure: In a later analysis, tens of millions of unique TCR beta chains included roughly 11 million shared by two or more donors. Assay used: immunoSEQ multiplex PCR; TCRdb lists only in-frame clones, some missing. That table supplies the V and J calls and clone size; D and trimming were determined from the DNA. The repertoire holds some 160,000 clones, with around 79% as singletons. Study-level findings and limits: It was taken for granted in presence/absence analyses that sequencing depth across donors was roughly uniform. TCR beta sequences reportedly predicted most subjects' HLA-A and HLA-B alleles accurately. Using a false discovery rate of 0.05, a later analysis showed that approximately 17,000 TCR beta sequences were associated with HLA alleles.

The V and J genes are TRBV5-1 and TRBJ1-1, with D possibly matching TRBD1 (6 bases). The sequenced sample consisted of PBMCs. The TCR sequence derives from a woman between 50 and 59 years old in good health and CMV-seronegative. CDR3 coding DNA: TGCGCCAGCAGCTCATTACCCGGACGACAGGCGAACACTGAAGCTTTCTTT. It specifies CASSSLPGRQANTEAFF.